This entry is about one T cell receptor (beta chain). The antigen is undetermined. Peripheral blood and lesional scalp punch biopsies came from alopecia areata patients. It was cDNA, reverse transcribed from extracted RNA, that served as the sequencing template. The method was immunoSEQ multiplex PCR; TCRdb's version includes in-frame clones alone and lacks a portion of them. Seen here are about 12,000 clones, more than 50% observed once, and the top ten hold over 10%. These data belong to a study of CD8+ T cells in alopecia areata. Between the trimmed V and J ends, which lost 8 bases and 6 bases, there was a span of 13 bases. Germline values: CDR1 MGHRA, CDR2 YSYEKL. This CDR3 spans 13 amino acids. Study findings and constraints: Scalp samples also contribute reads from the resident alphabeta T cells found in normal skin. Relative to normal scalp, lesional scalp, especially alopecia totalis/universalis, showed higher clonality.

The sample taken for sequencing was skin. The sequence was obtained from a human donor with alopecia areata. V gene TRBV4-1 combines with J gene TRBJ1-4; a possible D gene is TRBD1 (5 bases). In DNA, the CDR3 is TGCGCCAGCGAATCCGGGACCGATGAAAAACTGTTTTTT. Translation: CASESGTDEKLFF.